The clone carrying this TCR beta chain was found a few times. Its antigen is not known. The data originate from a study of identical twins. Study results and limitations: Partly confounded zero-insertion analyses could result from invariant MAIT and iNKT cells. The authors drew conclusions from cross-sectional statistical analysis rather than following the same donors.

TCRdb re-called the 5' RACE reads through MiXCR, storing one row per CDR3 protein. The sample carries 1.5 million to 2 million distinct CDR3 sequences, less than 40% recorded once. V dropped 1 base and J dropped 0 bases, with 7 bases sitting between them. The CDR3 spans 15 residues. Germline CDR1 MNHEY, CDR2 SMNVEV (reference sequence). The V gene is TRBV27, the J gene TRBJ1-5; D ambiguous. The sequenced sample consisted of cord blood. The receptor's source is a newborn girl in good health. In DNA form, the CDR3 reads TGTGCCAGCAGTTTATTCCGTTATAGCAATCAGCCCCAGCATTTT. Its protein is CASSLFRYSNQPQHF.